One sample yielded the 16 T cell receptor beta chains listed below, sequenced in a study of blood T cells in healthy people across ages. A sample-barcoded 5' primer and a J-beta primer mix were used in a second PCR of roughly 7 to 12 cycles. TCRdb analysed the 5' RACE reads with MiXCR anew, one entry per CDR3 protein. This table holds some 1.6 million distinct CDR3 sequences, about 35% found once. The sequenced sample consisted of blood. The source is a woman aged 25 to 39 in good health.

This clonotype was seen only a few times. The DNA for the CDR3 is TGTGCCAGCAGCTTTAGCGGGAGGTTGGATACGCAGTATTTT. This codes for CASSFSGRLDTQYF. The chain is built from TRBV7-2 and TRBJ2-3; 10 bases are a match to TRBD2. This CDR3 spans 14 amino acids. Per the germline V gene, CDR1 is SGHTA and CDR2 is FQGNSA. The V gene end was trimmed by 3 bases and the J gene end by 6 bases; junction bases not matched to a gene: 3.

V and J are TRBV5-6 and TRBJ2-1, with 10 bases aligning to TRBD2. In germline, CDR1 is SGHDT, CDR2 YYEEEE. The CDR3 has 16 residues. After removal of 4 bases from V and 4 bases from J, the junction contained 8 bases not matched to a gene. This chain's CDR3 is CASSPRGAGGYNEQFF. The CDR3 region has the DNA TGTGCCAGCAGCCCCCGCGGAGCGGGGGGGTACAATGAGCAGTTCTTC.

This clonotype was picked up many times. V usage is TRBV5-5 and J usage is TRBJ2-7; no clear D gene. The germline gives CDR1 SGHKS, CDR2 YYEKEE (reference sequence). The CDR3 sequence is 14 residues long. V lost 5 bases, J lost 2 bases, and 14 bases lay in between. The DNA of the CDR3 is TGTGCCAGCAGTCAAGACACGTCAGCCTACGAGCAGTACTTC. This gives the protein CASSQDTSAYEQYF.

The rearrangement joins TRBV7-3 to TRBJ2-5; TRBD2 agrees at 10 bases. Trimming took 3 bases from V and 5 from J; bases not matched to a gene: 9. The CDR3 loop spans 16 amino acids. Germline V gives CDR1 SGHTA, CDR2 FQGTGA. The CDR3 here is CASSLFSSGSWETQYF. The CDR3 region has the DNA TGTGCCAGCAGCTTGTTCTCTAGCGGGAGTTGGGAGACCCAGTACTTC. Combining the CDR3 with reference TRBV7-3 and TRBJ2-5 gives the whole variable domain GAGVSQTPSNKVTEKGKYVELRCDPISGHTALYWYRQSLGQGPEFLIYFQGTGAADDSGLPNDRFFAVRPEGSVSTLKIQRTERGDSAVYLCASSLFSSGSWETQYFGPGTRLLVL.

The V and J genes are TRBV4-1 and TRBJ2-1; D may correspond to TRBD1 or TRBD2 (6 bases each). The V and J ends lost 6 bases and 7 bases respectively, with 22 bases between them. CDR1 and CDR2 from the germline V gene are MGHRA and YSYEKL. The CDR3 is 16 amino acids. CDR3 DNA sequence: TGCGCCAGCAGTTCTACGAGCGGGCCAAGGGGGAATGAGCAGTTCTTC. This gives the protein CASSSTSGPRGNEQFF.

The chain couples TRBV11-3 to TRBJ2-7; 8 positions agree with TRBD2. The CDR3 length is 13 residues. Germline loops: CDR1 SGHNT, CDR2 YENEEA. Trimming removed 10 bases from V and 5 bases from J; junction bases left unmatched: 10. CDR3: CATSYGGANEQYF. Here the CDR3 DNA reads TGTGCCACATCATACGGGGGGGCCAACGAGCAGTACTTC. Based on the CDR3 plus reference TRBV11-3 and TRBJ2-7, the full variable domain is EAGVVQSPRYKIIEKKQPVAFWCNPISGHNTLYWYLQNLGQGPELLIRYENEEAVDDSQLPKDRFSAERLKGVDSTLKIQPAELGDSAVYLCATSYGGANEQYFGPGTRLTVT.

The chain joins TRBV6-2 or TRBV6-3 to TRBJ2-3, with D possibly being TRBD2 (7 bases). Germline CDR1 is MNHEY and CDR2 is SVGEGT. The CDR3 covers 15 residues. The V and J ends lost 3 bases and 1 base respectively, with 11 bases between them. The CDR3 nucleotides read TGTGCCAGCAGTTATCGGCGGGGGCGCACAGATACGCAGTATTTT. This translates into CASSYRRGRTDTQYF.

The J gene is TRBJ1-4, the V gene TRBV12-3 or TRBV12-4; no reliable D call. The CDR3 is 15 residues long. Trimming removed 7 bases from V and 4 bases from J, with 16 bases in between. CDR3 sequence reads: CASTGPEIGNEKLFF. In nucleotides, the CDR3 is TGTGCCAGCACCGGGCCAGAGATTGGTAATGAAAAACTGTTTTTT.

V and J are TRBV14 and TRBJ2-5; D is unclear. Germline V gene sequence: CDR1 SGHDN, CDR2 FVKESK. This CDR3 contains 11 residues. V gave up 1 base and J gave up 12 bases, with 9 bases separating them. In DNA, the CDR3 is TGTGCCAGCAGCCAAGGAGTTGAGGAGTACTTC. It yields the protein CASSQGVEEYF.

This clonotype was seen a few times. V and J are TRBV4-1 and TRBJ1-5; 9 bases match TRBD1. The V and J ends lost 0 bases and 5 bases, in that order; junction bases with no gene match: 2. The CDR3 length is 15 residues. Per the germline V gene, CDR1 is MGHRA and CDR2 is YSYEKL. The CDR3 sequence: CASSQEGTGYQPQHF. The CDR3 DNA reads as TGCGCCAGCAGCCAAGAGGGGACAGGGTATCAGCCCCAGCATTTT.

The rearrangement joins TRBV12-3 or TRBV12-4 to TRBJ1-1; 11 bases line up with TRBD1. The CDR3 has 16 residues. The trim removed 5 bases at V and 1 base at J, leaving 6 bases unmatched. CDR3 nucleotides: TGTGCCAGCAGTCCCGGACAGGGGGCACAGAACACTGAAGCTTTCTTT. Amino acids: CASSPGQGAQNTEAFF.

This clonotype was seen more than once but under ten times. The CDR3 is CASRYETGQQETQYF. The DNA for the CDR3 is TGTGCCAGCAGATATGAGACAGGGCAACAAGAGACCCAGTACTTC. The gene calls are TRBV7-8 and TRBJ2-5; 7 bases are a match to TRBD1. The germline gives CDR1 SGHVS, CDR2 FQNEAQ. Trimming removed 6 bases from V and 2 bases from J; junction bases left unmatched: 9. This CDR3 region has 15 residues.

This clonotype showed up just a few times. This chain connects TRBV27 to TRBJ2-7; a possible D gene is TRBD1 (6 bases). Trimming took off 3 bases at V and 5 bases at J, with 17 bases between the two ends. The CDR3 consists of 15 residues. Germline CDR1 MNHEY, CDR2 SMNVEV (reference sequence). In DNA form, the CDR3 reads TGTGCCAGCAGTTTGTATTGGGGGCAGAGGCACGAGCAGTACTTC. Its translation: CASSLYWGQRHEQYF.

The chain uses TRBV20-1 and TRBJ1-5; weak D call: TRBD1 (6 bases). The CDR3 length is 13 residues. Germline CDR1 reads DFQATT; CDR2 reads SNEGSKA (reference sequence). V was clipped by 5 bases and J by 7 bases, with 15 bases between them. The CDR3 is CSASRGPDQPQHF. The CDR3 bases are TGCAGTGCTTCTCGGGGGCCGGACCAGCCCCAGCATTTT.

The rearrangement joins TRBV11-3 to TRBJ2-1; D is perhaps TRBD2 (5 bases). CDR3 length equals 15 residues. The germline V and J ends were trimmed by 5 bases and 6 bases, with 17 bases remaining between them. Germline lookup yields CDR1 SGHNT and CDR2 YENEEA. CDR3: CASSPFGEGGNEQFF. CDR3 DNA sequence: TGTGCCAGCAGCCCCTTCGGCGAGGGTGGCAATGAGCAGTTCTTC.

In this sample, this clonotype turned up a few times. DNA of the CDR3: TGTGCCATCAGTGGAGCGGTCTCCTACAATGAGCAGTTCTTC. Translated, it gives CAISGAVSYNEQFF. The genes are TRBV10-3 and TRBJ2-1; tentatively, D is TRBD2 (5 bases). The length of the CDR3 is 14 residues. Per germline, CDR1 ENHRY and CDR2 SYGVKD. The ends were cut back, 4 bases at V and 0 bases at J, with 7 bases in the middle.